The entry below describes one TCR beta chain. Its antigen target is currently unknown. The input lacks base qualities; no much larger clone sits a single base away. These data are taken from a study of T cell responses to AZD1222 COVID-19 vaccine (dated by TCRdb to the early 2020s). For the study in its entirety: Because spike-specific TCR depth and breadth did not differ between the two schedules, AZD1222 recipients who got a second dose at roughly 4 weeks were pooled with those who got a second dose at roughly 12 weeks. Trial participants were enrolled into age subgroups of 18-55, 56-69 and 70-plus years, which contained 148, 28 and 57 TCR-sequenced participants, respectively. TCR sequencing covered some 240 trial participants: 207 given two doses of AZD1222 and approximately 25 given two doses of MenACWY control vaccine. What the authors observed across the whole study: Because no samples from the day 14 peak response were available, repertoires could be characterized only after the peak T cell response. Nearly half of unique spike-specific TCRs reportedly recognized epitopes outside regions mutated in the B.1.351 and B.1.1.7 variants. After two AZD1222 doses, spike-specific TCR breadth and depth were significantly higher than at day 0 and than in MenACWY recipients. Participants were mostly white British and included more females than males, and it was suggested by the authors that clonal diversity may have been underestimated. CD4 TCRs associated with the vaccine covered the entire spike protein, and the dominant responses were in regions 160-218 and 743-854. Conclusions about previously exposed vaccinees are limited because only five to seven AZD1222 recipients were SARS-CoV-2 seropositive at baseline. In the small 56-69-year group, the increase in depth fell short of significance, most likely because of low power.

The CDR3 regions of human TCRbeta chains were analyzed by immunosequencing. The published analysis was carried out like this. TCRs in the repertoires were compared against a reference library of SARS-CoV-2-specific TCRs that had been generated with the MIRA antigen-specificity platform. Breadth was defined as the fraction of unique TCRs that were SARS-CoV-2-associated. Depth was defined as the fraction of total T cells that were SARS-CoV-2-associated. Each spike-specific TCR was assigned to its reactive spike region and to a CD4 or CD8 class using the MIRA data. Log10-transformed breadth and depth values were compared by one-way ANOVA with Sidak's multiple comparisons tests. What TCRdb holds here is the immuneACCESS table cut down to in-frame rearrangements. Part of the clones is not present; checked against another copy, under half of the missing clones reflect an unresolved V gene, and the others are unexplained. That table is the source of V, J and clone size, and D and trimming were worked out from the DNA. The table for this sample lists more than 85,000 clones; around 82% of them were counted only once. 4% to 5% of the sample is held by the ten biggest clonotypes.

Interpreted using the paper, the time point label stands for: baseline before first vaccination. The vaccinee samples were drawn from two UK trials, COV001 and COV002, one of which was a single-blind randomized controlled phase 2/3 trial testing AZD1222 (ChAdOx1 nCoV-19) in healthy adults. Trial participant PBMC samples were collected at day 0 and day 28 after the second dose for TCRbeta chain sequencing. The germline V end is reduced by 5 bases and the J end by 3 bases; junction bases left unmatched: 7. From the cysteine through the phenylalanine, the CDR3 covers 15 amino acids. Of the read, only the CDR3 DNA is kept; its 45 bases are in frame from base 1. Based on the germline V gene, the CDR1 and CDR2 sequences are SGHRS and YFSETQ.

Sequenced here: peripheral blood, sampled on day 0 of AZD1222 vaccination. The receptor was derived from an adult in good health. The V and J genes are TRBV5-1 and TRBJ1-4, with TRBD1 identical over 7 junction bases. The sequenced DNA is TGCGCCAGCAGGCCAGGGGGGAGAGCTAATGAAAAACTGTTTTTT. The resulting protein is CASRPGGRANEKLFF.